Presented here are 2 T cell receptor beta chains from one specimen sequenced in a study of blood T cell repertoires in COVID-19. The method was immunoSEQ multiplex PCR; TCRdb's version includes in-frame clones alone and lacks a portion of them. This table has 490,000 or so clones, over 75% appearing once. Sequenced material: PBMCs or T cells enriched from blood (not recorded which). These TCRs come from a woman aged 40-49 years who had recovered from COVID-19.

V and J are TRBV2 and TRBJ2-1, with D possibly TRBD2 on 6 matching bases. V lost 9 bases and J 3 bases, leaving 12 bases between the germline ends. This CDR3 has 13 amino acids. CDR1 SNHLY and CDR2 FYNNEI come from the germline V gene. CDR3 DNA: TGTGCCAGTGCGGAGGGCAACTACAATGAGCAGTTCTTC. This encodes CASAEGNYNEQFF.

This clone was detected a few times. The J gene is TRBJ2-7, the V gene TRBV3-1 (or the pseudogene TRBV3-2); 11 nucleotides agree with TRBD2. Per the germline V gene, CDR1 is LGHDT and CDR2 is YNNKEL (reference sequence). This CDR3 contains 16 residues. The V and J ends lost 3 bases and 2 bases, in that order; junction bases with no gene match: 6. CDR3 bases: TGTGCCAGCAGCCAGCTGAATAGCGGGAGGGCCTACGAGCAGTACTTC. Translated, it gives CASSQLNSGRAYEQYF.